The T cell receptor (beta chain) under discussion was sequenced for a study of blood T cell repertoires in COVID-19. About the study: Spain, Italy and the United States supplied samples that represented acute and convalescent COVID-19. The cDNA or gDNA used as material had been derived from T cells, B-cell-depleted T cells, or PBMCs.

This clone was counted once. As handled by the study authors: Scientists estimated how many nucleated cells there were by amplifying reference gene primers. Sequenced by immunoSEQ multiplex PCR; TCRdb stores in-frame clones only, minus some. V, J and clone size reflect that table, while D and trimming were determined from the DNA. The sample consists of a few hundred thousand clones, 89% of them appearing once. The CDR3 is 15 amino acids. CDR1 KGHSH and CDR2 LQKENI come from the germline V gene. Trimming left V 3 bases short and J 1 base short, with 12 bases between. The receptor comes from a woman in her 40s who had recovered from COVID-19. The chain combines TRBV18 with TRBJ1-1; D is perhaps TRBD1 (5 bases). The specimen was peripheral blood. The CDR3: CASSPPGLTNTEAFF. DNA of the CDR3: TGTGCCAGCTCACCCCCGGGACTGACGAACACTGAAGCTTTCTTT.